Given below is one T cell receptor (beta chain) in context. This clone appeared a few times. The antigen it recognizes is unknown. No clone much larger than this one lies a single base away; base qualities are absent. This sample is part of a study of blood T cell repertoires in COVID-19 (dated by TCRdb to 2020 to 2022). With respect to the entire study: The collaborator samples originated in the United States, Italy and Spain and spanned the acute and convalescent phases of COVID-19. Samples were obtained from the ongoing ImmuneRACE study (first 160 participants) and from some 1,300 subjects provided by 6 global collaborators. The material from the prospective study consisted of cDNA or gDNA derived from T cells, B-cell-depleted T cells, or PBMCs. Subjects who had been exposed to COVID-19, were actively infected with it, or had recovered from it provided the deeply sampled blood TCRbeta repertoires that made up the dataset. The repertoires were released in a freely available public database intended as a resource for research on the immune response to SARS-CoV-2. A de-identified subject ID, COVID-19 status, age in years and sex were almost always included in the sample metadata. Where HLA class I and class II types were available, the types were taken from metadata supplied by the sample provider, not from assay-based typing. Here is what the overall study found, with its caveats: The amount of clinical and demographic metadata varied by source and participant and was provided uncurated.

The CDR3 sequence holds 12 residues, the cysteine and phenylalanine included. The kept DNA is CDR3 alone, 36 bases in frame from the first base. Trimming costs V 0 bases and J 7 bases, and their ends lie 6 bases apart. CDR1 and CDR2 are read off the germline V gene as SGHDN and FVKESK. Each collaborating institution followed its own protocols to collect whole blood in K2EDTA tubes. Collaborator samples were shipped for TCRbeta analysis as frozen whole blood, isolated PBMCs, or DNA extracted from either sample type. TCRbeta CDR3 regions were amplified from genomic DNA by means of the immunoSEQ Assay, a bias-controlled multiplex PCR. From the authors' description of their analysis: Within the assay, amplification of reference gene primers was used to estimate how many nucleated cells each sample contained. Sequence reads were collapsed and filtered to measure the absolute abundance of every unique TCRbeta CDR3 rearrangement. Productive Simpson clonality was computed per sample as the square root of Simpson's diversity index over productive rearrangements. The clones in this table, taken by TCRdb from immuneACCESS, are in-frame only. Not every clone is retained; where verified, under half of the shortfall comes from an unresolved V gene, and the cause of the rest is unknown. For V, J and clone size, that table is used; D and trimming come from the DNA. In all, the sample holds 150,000 to 200,000 clones, and over 80% of those were seen once. The biggest ten clones account for approximately 1.4% of the sample.

Recombination joined TRBV14 with TRBJ1-1, with no D gene named confidently. Material: peripheral blood. The TCR comes from a woman aged 45-65 years with acute or convalescent COVID-19. This receptor has the CDR3 CASSQEIHEAFF. The bases read TGTGCCAGCAGCCAAGAAATCCATGAAGCTTTCTTT.